The following is a T cell receptor (beta chain) sequence with its context. Its antigen remains unknown. This sample is drawn from a study of Ad26.COV2.S vaccination and SARS-CoV-2 variants. Looking at the study overall: The donor participated in the COV1001 trial, in its Ad26.COV2.S arm. Once or twice, 56 days apart, Ad26.COV2.S was delivered intramuscularly. General study findings and limits: Compared with placebo recipients, vaccine recipients had higher spike-specific TCR breadth.

Only in-frame clones appear in the TCRdb table, and some are missing; sequencing was by immunoSEQ multiplex PCR. The table records roughly 500,000 clones, 89% of them present only once. Germline CDR1 is SGHRS and CDR2 is YFSETQ. V lost 2 bases, J lost 2 bases, and 4 bases stayed unmatched. This CDR3 spans 15 amino acids. Treatment denoted: some 20 received Ad26.COV2.S at low or high dose, single or two shots; about 5 received placebo; per-sample allocation not given. Vaccine and placebo recipients were sampled on day 63 after the first injection. The sequence came from a person between 18 and 65 years old who received the Ad26.COV2.S COVID-19 vaccine or a placebo. V usage is TRBV5-1 and J usage is TRBJ2-3, with TRBD2 matching 8 bases. The sequencing used peripheral blood, collected in a trial of Ad26.COV2.S vaccine versus placebo. The CDR3 DNA follows: TGCGCCAGCAGCTTAGGCGGGGGGACCACAGATACGCAGTATTTT. Translation: CASSLGGGTTDTQYF.